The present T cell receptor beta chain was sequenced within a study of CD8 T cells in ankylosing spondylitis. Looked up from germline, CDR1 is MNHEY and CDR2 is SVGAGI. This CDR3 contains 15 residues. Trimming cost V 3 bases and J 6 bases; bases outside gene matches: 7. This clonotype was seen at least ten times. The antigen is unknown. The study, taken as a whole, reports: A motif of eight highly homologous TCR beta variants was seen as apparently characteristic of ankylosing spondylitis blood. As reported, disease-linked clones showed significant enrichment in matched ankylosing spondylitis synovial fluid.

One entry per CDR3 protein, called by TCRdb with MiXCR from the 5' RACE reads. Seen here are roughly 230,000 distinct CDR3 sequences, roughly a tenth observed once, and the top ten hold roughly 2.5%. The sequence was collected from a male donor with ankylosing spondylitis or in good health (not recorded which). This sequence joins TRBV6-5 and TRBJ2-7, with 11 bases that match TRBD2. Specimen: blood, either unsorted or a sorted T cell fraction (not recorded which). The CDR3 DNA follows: TGTGCCAGCAGTTATAGCGGGGGGGGAGCTTTCGAGCAGTACTTC. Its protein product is CASSYSGGGAFEQYF.